Ten or more counts support the clone carrying this TCR beta chain. Its target is unknown. The data belong to a study of T cell repertoires in cytomegalovirus infection. Across the study: Alongside well-studied HLA-B-restricted CMV epitopes, recently identified HLA-C-restricted CMV epitopes were also used. Public TCR beta signatures provided an indication of both CMV infection and a matching HLA type.

In TCRdb, the reads were re-called with MiXCR into one record per CDR3 protein. The sample carries some 130,000 distinct CDR3 sequences, around 32% recorded once. The V end lost 3 bases, the J end lost 6 bases, and 16 bases lay between the germline ends. CDR3 length: 16 residues. Germline values: CDR1 SGDLS, CDR2 YYNGEE. The rearrangement links TRBV9 to TRBJ1-6; tentatively, D is TRBD1 (6 bases). The receptor was derived from a human donor in good health (CMV status not recorded). Some clones in this sample may be carry-over from other donors' samples. Sequencing used CD8+ T cells from cultured PBMCs, obtained from culture after CMV antigen stimulation. CDR3 sequence reads: CASSARRGGGNSPLHF. The CDR3 coding sequence is TGTGCCAGCAGCGCCCGAAGGGGGGGCGGTAATTCACCCCTCCACTTT.